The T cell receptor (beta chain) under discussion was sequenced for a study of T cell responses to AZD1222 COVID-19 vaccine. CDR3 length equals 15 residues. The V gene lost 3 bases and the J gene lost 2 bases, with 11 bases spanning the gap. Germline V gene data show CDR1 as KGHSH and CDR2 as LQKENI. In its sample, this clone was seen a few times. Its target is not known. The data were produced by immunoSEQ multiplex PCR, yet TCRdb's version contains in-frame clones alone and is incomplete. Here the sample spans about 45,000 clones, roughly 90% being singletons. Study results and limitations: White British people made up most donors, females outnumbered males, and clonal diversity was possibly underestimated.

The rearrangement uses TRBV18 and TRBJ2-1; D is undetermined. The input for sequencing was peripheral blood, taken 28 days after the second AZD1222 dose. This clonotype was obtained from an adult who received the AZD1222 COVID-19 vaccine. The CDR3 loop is CASSPAALAYNEQFF. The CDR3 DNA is TGTGCCAGCTCACCGGCTGCACTGGCCTACAATGAGCAGTTCTTC. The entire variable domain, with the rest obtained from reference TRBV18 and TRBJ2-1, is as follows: NAGVMQNPRHLVRRRGQEARLRCSPMKGHSHVYWYRQLPEEGLKFMVYLQKENIIDESGMPKERFSAEFPKEGPSILRIQQVVRGDSAAYFCASSPAALAYNEQFFGPGTRLTVL.